The present T cell receptor (beta chain) was sequenced within a study of regulatory T cells in long-lasting Graves disease. In this sample, this clonotype turned up many times. Assembly of TCR beta libraries relied on iRepertoire HTBI primers together with Arm-PCR of CDR3 regions. MiXCR was run by TCRdb on the multiplex PCR reads, yielding one entry per CDR3 protein. The sample consists of about 460,000 distinct CDR3 sequences, about 22% of them appearing once. Time point defined: persistent/refractory GD, antithyroid drugs over 5 years with positive TRAb. PBMC RNA was the source of the TCR library. The sequences come from peripheral blood mononuclear cells (PBMCs), collected when the disease was refractory, from a patient treated with antithyroid drugs. The TCR sequence derives from a female donor with Graves disease.

CDR3 protein: CASRLAWNTEAFF. CDR3 nucleotide sequence: TGTGCCAGCAGATTGGCGTGGAACACTGAAGCTTTCTTT. The chain has TRBV2 and TRBJ1-1; no clear D gene. This CDR3 is 13 amino acids long. Germline V lookup: CDR1 SNHLY, CDR2 FYNNEI. V was shortened by 6 bases and J by 1 base, with 9 bases between the two germline ends.